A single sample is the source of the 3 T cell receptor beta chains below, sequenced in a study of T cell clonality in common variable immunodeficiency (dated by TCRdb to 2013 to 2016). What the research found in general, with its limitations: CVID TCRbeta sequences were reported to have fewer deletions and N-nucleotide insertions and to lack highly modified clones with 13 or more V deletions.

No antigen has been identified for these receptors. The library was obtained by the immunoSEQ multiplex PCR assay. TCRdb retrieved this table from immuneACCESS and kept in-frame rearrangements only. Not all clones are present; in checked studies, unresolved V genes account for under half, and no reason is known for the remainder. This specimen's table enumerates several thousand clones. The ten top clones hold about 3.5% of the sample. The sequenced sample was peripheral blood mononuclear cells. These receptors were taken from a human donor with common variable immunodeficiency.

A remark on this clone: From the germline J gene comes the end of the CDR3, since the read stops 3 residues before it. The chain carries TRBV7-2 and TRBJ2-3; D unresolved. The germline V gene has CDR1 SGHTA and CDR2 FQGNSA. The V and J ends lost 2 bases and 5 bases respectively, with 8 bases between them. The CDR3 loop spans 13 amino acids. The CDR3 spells CASSLSQRDTQYF. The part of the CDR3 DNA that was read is TGTGCCAGCAGCTTATCACAGAGAGATACG. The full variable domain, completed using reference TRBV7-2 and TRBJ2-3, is GAGVSQSPSNKVTEKGKDVELRCDPISGHTALYWYRQSLGQGLEFLIYFQGNSAPDKSGLPSDRFSAERTGGSVSTLTIQRTQQEDSAVYLCASSLSQRDTQYFGPGTRLTVL.

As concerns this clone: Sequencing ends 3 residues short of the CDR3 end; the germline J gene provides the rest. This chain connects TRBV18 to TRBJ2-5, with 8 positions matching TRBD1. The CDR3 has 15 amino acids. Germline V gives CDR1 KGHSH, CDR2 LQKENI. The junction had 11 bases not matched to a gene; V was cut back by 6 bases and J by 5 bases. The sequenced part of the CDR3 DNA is TGTGCCAGCTCCCTAACCTGGACAGGGTATGAGACC. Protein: CASSLTWTGYET. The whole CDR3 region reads CASSLTWTGYETQYF. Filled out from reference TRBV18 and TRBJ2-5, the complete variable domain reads NAGVMQNPRHLVRRRGQEARLRCSPMKGHSHVYWYRQLPEEGLKFMVYLQKENIIDESGMPKERFSAEFPKEGPSILRIQQVVRGDSAAYFCASSLTWTGYETQYFGPGTRLLVL.

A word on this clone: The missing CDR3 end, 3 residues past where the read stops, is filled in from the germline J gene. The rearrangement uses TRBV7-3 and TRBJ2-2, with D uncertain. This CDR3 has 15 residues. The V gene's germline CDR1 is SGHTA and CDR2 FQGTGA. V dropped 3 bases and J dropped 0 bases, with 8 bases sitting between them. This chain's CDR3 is CASSFGGANTGELFF. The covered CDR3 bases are TGTGCCAGCAGCTTCGGCGGTGCGAACACCGGGGAG.